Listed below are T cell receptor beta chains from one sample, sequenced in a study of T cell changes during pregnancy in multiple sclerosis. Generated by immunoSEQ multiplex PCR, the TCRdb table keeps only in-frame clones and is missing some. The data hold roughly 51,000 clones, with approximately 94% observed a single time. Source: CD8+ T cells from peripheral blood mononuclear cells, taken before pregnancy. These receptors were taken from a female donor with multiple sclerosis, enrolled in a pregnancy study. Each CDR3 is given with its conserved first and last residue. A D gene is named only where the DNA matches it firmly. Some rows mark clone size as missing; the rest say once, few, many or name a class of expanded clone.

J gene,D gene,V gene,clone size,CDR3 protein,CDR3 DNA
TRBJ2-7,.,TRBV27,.,CASGLAGTYEQYF,TGTGCCAGCGGTCTTGCGGGAACCTACGAGCAGTACTTC
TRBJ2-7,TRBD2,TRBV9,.,CASSVREGGEQYF,TGTGCCAGCAGCGTCCGGGAGGGTGGCGAGCAGTACTTC
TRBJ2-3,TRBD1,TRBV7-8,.,CASSDGTGTATDTQYF,TGTGCCAGCAGCGACGGTACCGGGACAGCCACAGATACGCAGTATTTT
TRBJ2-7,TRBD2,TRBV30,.,CAWSVGSGGPYEQYF,TGTGCCTGGAGTGTGGGTAGCGGGGGCCCCTACGAGCAGTACTTC
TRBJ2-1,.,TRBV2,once,CASRGGYNEQFF,TGTGCCAGCAGGGGGGGATACAATGAGCAGTTCTTC
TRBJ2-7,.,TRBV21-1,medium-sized,CASRDQIGTSGRREQYF,TGTGCCAGCAGGGATCAAATCGGGACTAGCGGGAGGAGGGAGCAGTACTTC
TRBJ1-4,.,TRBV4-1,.,CASSQVLGSSNEKLFF,TGCGCCAGCAGCCAAGTACTAGGGTCCTCTAATGAAAAACTGTTTTTT
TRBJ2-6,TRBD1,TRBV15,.,CATSRFGDRGPGANVLTF,TGTGCCACCAGCAGATTTGGGGACAGGGGGCCTGGGGCCAACGTCCTGACTTTC
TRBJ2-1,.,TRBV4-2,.,CASSPGPGEQFF,TGTGCCAGCAGCCCGGGCCCGGGAGAGCAGTTCTTC
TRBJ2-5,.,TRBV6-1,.,CASSSKTGEGETQYF,TGTGCCAGCAGTTCAAAGACAGGGGAGGGAGAGACCCAGTACTTC
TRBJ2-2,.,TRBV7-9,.,CASKSLSGGELFF,TGTGCCAGCAAGAGCTTGTCGGGCGGGGAGCTGTTTTTT
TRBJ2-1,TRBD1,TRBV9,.,CASNLRGTGGLYEQFF,TGTGCCAGCAACCTGCGTGGGACAGGGGGCTTATATGAGCAGTTCTTC
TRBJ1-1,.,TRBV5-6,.,CASSLGVGTEAFF,TGTGCCAGCAGCTTGGGTGTCGGCACTGAAGCTTTCTTT
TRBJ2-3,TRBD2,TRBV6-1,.,CASSVTSGALTDTQYF,TGTGCCAGCAGTGTGACTAGCGGAGCTCTCACAGATACGCAGTATTTT
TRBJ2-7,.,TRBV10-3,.,CAIQTSSQYEQYF,TGTGCCATTCAGACTAGTTCCCAATACGAGCAGTACTTC
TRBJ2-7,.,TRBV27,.,CASSPVSSYEQYF,TGTGCCAGCAGTCCCGTTAGCTCCTACGAGCAGTACTTC
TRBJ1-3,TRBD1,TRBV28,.,CASSLSGTGGNTIYF,TGTGCCAGCAGTTTATCCGGGACAGGAGGGAACACCATATATTTT
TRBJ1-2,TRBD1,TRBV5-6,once,CASSRRQGTGGYTF,TGTGCCAGCAGCCGAAGACAGGGTACCGGTGGCTACACCTTC
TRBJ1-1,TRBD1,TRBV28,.,CASSLPRGRGRNTEAFF,TGTGCCAGCAGTTTACCAAGGGGCAGGGGGCGCAACACTGAAGCTTTCTTT
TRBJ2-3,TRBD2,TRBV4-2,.,CASSQVAGSTDTQYF,TGTGCCAGCAGCCAAGTAGCGGGTAGCACAGATACGCAGTATTTT
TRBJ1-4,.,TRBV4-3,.,CASSQVRGNEKLFF,TGCGCCAGCAGCCAAGTCAGGGGTAATGAAAAACTGTTTTTT
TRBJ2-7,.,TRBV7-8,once,CASSFGGAYEQYF,TGTGCCAGCAGCTTCGGCGGAGCCTACGAGCAGTACTTC
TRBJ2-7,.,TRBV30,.,CAWNPGISSVSEQYF,TGTGCCTGGAATCCGGGAATCTCTTCGGTTAGTGAGCAGTACTTC